Below, one TCR beta chain is given with its context. The antigen this receptor binds is unknown. Base qualities are missing; no much larger clone stands one base away. Using the deep immunoSEQ assay, multiplex PCR amplified TCR CDR3 regions from genomic DNA. Extracted genomic DNA from each cell subset was spread evenly across all wells of several immunoSEQ 96-well plates, with each plate serving as a replicate. For sorted subsets, around 200 ng genomic DNA, equal to 30,000 or so T cell genomes, was loaded into each replicate PCR. Purified libraries were measured with a Qubit 3.0 fluorometer, size-checked on a Bioanalyzer 2100, and measured again with the KAPA Library Quantification kit. Every immunoSEQ 96-well plate was sequenced on a dedicated single-read 150-cycle Illumina NextSeq 550 flow cell. Under the source paper's analysis protocol: The immunoSEQ output contained only junctional sequences without quality scores, so filtering could not match that applied to full-length reads. To assign V/J genes and CDR3, sequences were annotated using PyIR, a Python wrapper for IgBLAST v1.9, with IMGT germline references. Reads were filtered out if the reads had weak V/J assignments (E-value above 1e-6), no CDR3, stop codons, out-of-frame junctions, or ambiguous translated residues. V3J clonotypes were defined as sequences sharing an identical inferred V gene, J gene, and CDR3 amino acid sequence. Percentage overlap between repertoires was computed as shared unique clonotypes divided by the size of the smaller repertoire. Three approaches were used to assess repertoire richness: RTK rarefaction, the Chao1 estimator, and Recon v2.1 estimates of unobserved clonotypes. Generation probabilities were computed with OLGA for all TCRbeta clonotypes obtained by the gDNA method from four donors. The immuneACCESS repertoire file appears here via TCRdb, limited to in-frame rearrangements. These files lack a portion of the clones; in checked studies, under half of the deficit traces to unresolved V genes, and the cause of the others is not known. Clonal size and the V and J genes are those of that table, whereas D and trimming came from the DNA. The table for this sample lists around 650,000 clones; 90% to 97% of them were counted only once. The top ten clones comprise around 0.1% of the sample.

This sample stems from a study of shared clonotypes between healthy human individuals (dated by TCRdb to about 2020). For the wider study: The cohort included three men and a couple of women between 18 and 49 years of age. For each donor, CD4 naive and CD4 memory were each given three plates, CD8 naive was given two plates, and CD8 memory was given one plate. Blood TCR repertoires of roughly five healthy adults were deeply sequenced to estimate repertoire size and the extent of clonotype sharing between individuals. To increase sequencing depth and limit assay-specific biases, different laboratories used diverse techniques to prepare libraries and sequence TCR repertoires. Leukapheresis yielded between about 0.9 and 8.9 billion PBMCs per donor. What the authors observed across the whole study: Compared with non-shared clonotypes, clonotypes shared by all four sorted-subset donors had higher generation probabilities. The genetic and exposure-history diversity represented was limited by the small number of donors. Estimated clonotype richness was generally larger for naive than for memory subsets. Sampling was limited to blood, and TCR repertoires in tissue likely differ from TCR repertoires in blood. About 5% of naive CD4, roughly 3.5% of naive CD8, about 2.5% of memory CD4, and 0.4% of memory CD8 clonotypes were shared across several donors. Incomplete sequencing was indicated by rarefaction of sorted-subset datasets, despite the large sequencing depth. Pairwise subsampling led to the expectation that sequencing depth would affect the degree of clonotype sharing among donors.

CDR1 and CDR2, per the germline V gene, are SNHLY and FYNNEI. The CDR3 sequence holds 12 residues, the cysteine and phenylalanine included. Here the CDR3 DNA is all that survives: 36 bases in frame from base 1. Between the V and J ends, shortened by 6 bases and 7 bases respectively, the junction contains 12 bases. CD8 naive samples were obtained by positive selection for CCR7 among CD45RO-negative cells, yielding a CD45RA+CCR7+ population from which TemRA cells were excluded. The donors were healthy, HIV-negative adults who had no recently reported acute infections or vaccinations. Only Caucasian adults living in Nashville, Tennessee, USA were represented among the donors. Blood was obtained by leukapheresis, after which PBMCs were separated by Ficoll-Histopaque density gradient centrifugation and cryopreserved in liquid nitrogen vapor phase. Analytical flow cytometry was used to check the purity and quantity of each magnetically sorted T cell population. Each sorted fraction had its genomic DNA isolated and then quantified by UV absorbance on a Nanodrop 2000c.

The receptor comes from a woman between 25 and 40 years old in good health. Sequencing used naive CD8+ T cells sorted from blood. According to the study, the label for this sample's cell subset or site signals: CD45RA+CCR7+. The chain joins TRBV2 to TRBJ1-1, with the D gene call left open. The base sequence is TGTGCCAGCAGCTTGGACCTACTTGAAGCTTTCTTT. Its protein reads: CASSLDLLEAFF.